The clone carrying this T cell receptor (beta chain) showed up just a few times. Its specificity is not known. The data were obtained in a study of blood T cells in healthy people across ages. Points from the study as a whole: There were more naive CD4+ cells and higher diversity in long-lived donors than in aged donors.

The use of a sample-barcoded 5' primer and a J-beta primer mix characterized a second PCR of roughly 6 to 11 cycles. MiXCR was run by TCRdb on the 5' RACE reads, yielding one entry per CDR3 protein. The sample has about 760,000 distinct CDR3 sequences; 45% to 70% are singletons. The source material was blood. The clonotype originates from a man aged 40-50 years in good health.

In nucleotides, the CDR3 is TGTGCCATCAGTGAGTCGTACCGGGACTACGACAATGAGCAGTTCTTC. This encodes CAISESYRDYDNEQFF. The chain links TRBV10-3 to TRBJ2-1; 7 bases are shared with TRBD2. Trimming cost V 0 bases and J 5 bases; bases outside gene matches: 7. CDR1 ENHRY and CDR2 SYGVKD come from the germline V gene. CDR3 length: 16 amino acids.